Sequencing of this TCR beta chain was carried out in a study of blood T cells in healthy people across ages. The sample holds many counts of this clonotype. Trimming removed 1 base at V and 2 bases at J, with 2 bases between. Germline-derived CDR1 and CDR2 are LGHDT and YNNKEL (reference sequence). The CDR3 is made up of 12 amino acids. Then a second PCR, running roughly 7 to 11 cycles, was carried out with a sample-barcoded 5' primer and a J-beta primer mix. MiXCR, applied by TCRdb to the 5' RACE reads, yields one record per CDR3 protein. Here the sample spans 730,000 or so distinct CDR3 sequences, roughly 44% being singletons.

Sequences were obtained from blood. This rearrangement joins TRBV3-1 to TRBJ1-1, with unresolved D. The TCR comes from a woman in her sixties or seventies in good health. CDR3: CASSQGNTEAFF. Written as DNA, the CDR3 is TGTGCCAGCAGCCAAGGCAACACTGAAGCTTTCTTT.